These 9 T cell receptor beta chains came from one sample sequenced in a study of early T cells in non-severe SARS-CoV-2 infection. TCRdb analysed the 5' RACE reads with MiXCR anew, one entry per CDR3 protein. The sample contains around 37,000 distinct CDR3 sequences, approximately 10% of which appear only once. What was sequenced was whole blood. These TCRs come from an adult who was a healthcare worker with PCR-confirmed SARS-CoV-2 infection or an uninfected control (not recorded which).

This clonotype was observed at least ten times. This chain uses TRBV6-1 with TRBJ1-2; 8 bases align to TRBD1. Germline V CDR1 and CDR2: MNHNS, SASEGT. The CDR3 sequence is 15 residues long. The V segment lost 6 bases and the J segment 8 bases; nucleotides outside the gene matches: 14. The CDR3 reads CASSMAYQGAGGYTF. DNA of the CDR3: TGTGCCAGCAGCATGGCCTACCAGGGGGCAGGAGGCTACACCTTC.

This clonotype was detected many times. The CDR3 spells CSARGQGRNQPQHF. CDR3 sequence (DNA): TGCAGTGCTAGAGGACAGGGTAGAAATCAGCCCCAGCATTTT. The genes are TRBV20-1 and TRBJ1-5; TRBD1 matches at 7 bases. V shed 1 base, J shed 4 bases, and the junction held 4 bases outside the gene matches. This CDR3 is 14 amino acids long. Germline V gene data show CDR1 as DFQATT and CDR2 as SNEGSKA (reference sequence).

This clonotype was picked up many times. The chain uses TRBV5-1 and TRBJ2-2; tentatively, D is TRBD1 or TRBD2 (6 bases each). The CDR3 is made up of 16 amino acids. V was clipped by 3 bases and J by 3 bases, with 15 bases between them. Germline CDR1 is SGHRS and CDR2 is YFSETQ. The CDR3 sequence: CASSWGAGLDTGELFF. The CDR3 bases are TGCGCCAGCAGCTGGGGGGCAGGATTGGACACCGGGGAGCTGTTTTTT.

This clonotype showed up many times. The chain employs TRBV7-2 and TRBJ2-3; weak D call: TRBD2 (6 bases). Trimming removed 1 base at V and 4 bases at J, with 15 bases between. This CDR3 has 16 amino acids. Germline V gives CDR1 SGHTA, CDR2 FQGNSA. The CDR3 sequence is CASSLVGRGLADTQYF. For the CDR3, the DNA is TGTGCCAGCAGCTTAGTAGGACGGGGGTTGGCAGATACGCAGTATTTT.

This chain uses TRBV29-1 with TRBJ2-3; 14 bases match TRBD2. The germline CDR1 and CDR2 sequences are SQVTM and ANQGSEA. Trimming cost V 6 bases and J 1 base; bases outside gene matches: 9. The length of the CDR3 is 17 residues. The CDR3 nucleotides read TGCAGCGTGACTAGCGGGGGGGCCTTTGGTGGCACAGATACGCAGTATTTT. Its translation: CSVTSGGAFGGTDTQYF.

This clonotype appeared many times. The chain is built from TRBV7-3 and TRBJ2-3; TRBD2 agrees at 10 bases. Trimming at V came to 4 bases and at J to 4 bases, leaving 2 bases not matched to a gene. Germline V gene lookup returns CDR1 SGHTA and CDR2 FQGTGA. The CDR3 is 14 residues long. Written as DNA, the CDR3 is TGTGCCAGCAGCTCCGGGACTAGCGCAGATACGCAGTATTTT. It codes for CASSSGTSADTQYF.

This clonotype was detected ten times or more. The chain employs TRBV6-2 or TRBV6-3 and TRBJ2-1; D not resolved. This CDR3 has 16 residues. Germline V gene data show CDR1 as MNHEY and CDR2 as SVGEGT. Deletions cut 2 bases from V and 6 bases from J, with 17 bases between. CDR3 DNA: TGTGCCAGCAGTTACGGGTGGACCTTTTCTTTCAATGAGCAGTTCTTC. The encoded protein is CASSYGWTFSFNEQFF.

This clonotype was picked up many times. The rearrangement links TRBV9 to TRBJ2-7; 8 nucleotides line up with TRBD2. The J segment lost 0 bases and the V segment lost 2 bases, leaving 4 bases of the junction unmatched. The CDR3 sequence is 15 residues long. Germline CDR1 SGDLS, CDR2 YYNGEE. CDR3 DNA: TGTGCCAGCAGCGTCGGACTAGCTTACTCCTACGAGCAGTACTTC. This gives the protein CASSVGLAYSYEQYF.

The sample holds many counts of this clonotype. The chain carries TRBV7-2 and TRBJ2-3, with a weak D call TRBD1 (6 bases). From germline, CDR1 is SGHTA and CDR2 FQGNSA. Trimming cost V 5 bases and J 4 bases, with 10 bases left between them. The CDR3 is 13 residues long. CDR3 bases: TGTGCCAGCAGCGCAGGGGTGGCAGATACGCAGTATTTT. Encoded protein: CASSAGVADTQYF.